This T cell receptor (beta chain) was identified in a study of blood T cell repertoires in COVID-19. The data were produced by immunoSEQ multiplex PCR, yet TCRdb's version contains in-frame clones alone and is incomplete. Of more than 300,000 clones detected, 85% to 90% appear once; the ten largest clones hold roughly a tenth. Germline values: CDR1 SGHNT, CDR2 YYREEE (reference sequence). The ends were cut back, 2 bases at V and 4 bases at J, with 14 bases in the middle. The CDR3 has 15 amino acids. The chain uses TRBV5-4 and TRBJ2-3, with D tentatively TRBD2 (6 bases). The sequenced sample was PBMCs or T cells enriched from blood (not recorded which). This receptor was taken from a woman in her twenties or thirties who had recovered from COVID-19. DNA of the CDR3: TGTGCCAGCAGCTTAGTTCTGGAGGGGCCAGATACGCAGTATTTT. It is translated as CASSLVLEGPDTQYF.